The 20 T cell receptor beta chains below all came from one sample that was sequenced in a study of T-cell reconstitution after alpha-beta-depleted transplantation in children. Preparation of the TCRbeta library involved a method that used unique molecular identifiers. A single record per CDR3 protein comes from TCRdb applying MiXCR to the PCR reads. The sample includes about 830,000 distinct CDR3 sequences, about 15% of them seen just once. The sample in question was PBMCs, mostly from graft donor cells, obtained 360 days after TCRalphabeta/CD19-depleted stem cell transplant. These receptors all stem from a male patient younger than 18 who had a stem cell transplant for acute lymphoblastic leukemia, so the T cells may come from the graft donor.

The chain joins TRBV7-9 to TRBJ2-2, with a weak D call TRBD1 (7 bases). Germline CDR1 reads SEHNR; CDR2 reads FQNEAQ (reference sequence). The CDR3 runs 15 residues. V dropped 3 bases and J dropped 5 bases, with 13 bases sitting between them. The CDR3 DNA reads as TGTGCCAGCAGCTTTCGCTCAGGGGGGACCGGGGAGCTGTTTTTT. Translation gives CASSFRSGGTGELFF. Full variable domain (remainder filled in from reference TRBV7-9 and TRBJ2-2): DTGVSQNPRHKITKRGQNVTFRCDPISEHNRLYWYRQTLGQGPEFLTYFQNEAQLEKSRLLSDRFSAERPKGSFSTLEIQRTEQGDSAMYLCASSFRSGGTGELFFGEGSRLTVL.

The gene calls are TRBV3-1 and TRBJ2-1; a possible D gene is TRBD2 (6 bases). Germline CDR1 LGHDT, CDR2 YNNKEL (reference sequence). The V end was cut by 4 bases, the J end by 4 bases, with 20 bases between. The CDR3 spans 17 residues. DNA for the CDR3: TGTGCCAGCAGCCGCACGGCCTCGGGAGTAGGATACAATGAGCAGTTCTTC. Protein product: CASSRTASGVGYNEQFF.

The chain recombines TRBV30 with TRBJ2-1; D unresolved. V shed 2 bases and J shed 2 bases, with 7 bases lying between them. CDR1 and CDR2 from the germline V gene are GTSNPN and SVGIG (reference sequence). This CDR3 has 13 amino acids. The CDR3 region is CAWSWATYNEQFF. The CDR3 region has the DNA TGTGCCTGGAGTTGGGCTACCTACAATGAGCAGTTCTTC.

This chain joins TRBV27 and TRBJ2-7; D ambiguous. CDR3 size: 15 residues. V was pared by 3 bases and J by 0 bases, with 12 bases between. In germline, CDR1 is MNHEY, CDR2 SMNVEV (reference sequence). CDR3 in amino acids: CASSFNYGHSYEQYF. The CDR3 DNA sequence: TGTGCCAGCAGTTTCAATTACGGGCACTCCTACGAGCAGTACTTC.

This clonotype was detected ten times or more. A junction end diverges from the germline sequence, so it may reflect a read error. This chain connects TRBV28 to TRBJ2-1; D might be TRBD1 (5 bases). The CDR3 sequence is 11 residues long. The germline CDR1 and CDR2 sequences are MDHEN and SYDVKM. In DNA form, the CDR3 reads TGTGCCATCAGTTTAGGGGATGAGCAGTTCTTC. It encodes CAISLGDEQFF.

A few counts support this clonotype. This chain joins TRBV4-2 and TRBJ2-7, with D perhaps TRBD1 (5 bases). Germline CDR1 reads LGHNA; CDR2 reads YNFKEQ. CDR3 length: 13 amino acids. Trimming removed 5 bases at V and 4 bases at J, with 12 bases between. CDR3 sequence reads: CASSENRFYEQYF. DNA for the CDR3: TGTGCCAGCAGCGAAAACAGGTTTTACGAGCAGTACTTC.

This chain connects TRBV6-1 to TRBJ2-5; perhaps TRBD2 as D (5 bases). This CDR3 contains 14 residues. V was clipped by 2 bases and J by 7 bases, with 14 bases between them. Germline assignment: CDR1 MNHNS and CDR2 SASEGT. The CDR3 DNA follows: TGTGCCAGCAGTGAATTCGAGGGTGAGCGGACCCAGTACTTC. Protein sequence: CASSEFEGERTQYF.

This chain links TRBV2 with TRBJ2-1; TRBD2 matches at 13 bases. This CDR3 has 16 amino acids. Germline V gives CDR1 SNHLY, CDR2 FYNNEI. The junction had 8 bases not matched to a gene; V was cut back by 6 bases and J by 6 bases. The CDR3 DNA reads as TGTGCCAGCAGGGAACCGGGACTAGCGGGACCCAATGAGCAGTTCTTC. As protein: CASREPGLAGPNEQFF.

The V and J genes are TRBV7-9 and TRBJ2-3; no clear D gene. Germline V gene lookup returns CDR1 SEHNR and CDR2 FQNEAQ (reference sequence). V was trimmed by 2 bases and J by 6 bases, leaving 21 bases between them. CDR3 size: 17 residues. The CDR3 loop is CASSLFYLGNVVDTQYF. As DNA, the CDR3 is TGTGCCAGCAGCTTATTTTACTTGGGGAATGTTGTGGATACGCAGTATTTT. The whole variable domain, filled in from reference TRBV7-9 and TRBJ2-3, reads DTGVSQNPRHKITKRGQNVTFRCDPISEHNRLYWYRQTLGQGPEFLTYFQNEAQLEKSRLLSDRFSAERPKGSFSTLEIQRTEQGDSAMYLCASSLFYLGNVVDTQYFGPGTRLTVL.

CDR3 amino acids: CASSPRRDHGSYNEQFF. Here the CDR3 DNA reads TGTGCCAGCAGCCCCCGAAGAGACCATGGGTCCTACAATGAGCAGTTCTTC. V gene TRBV3-1 combines with J gene TRBJ2-1, with D unresolved. Germline loops: CDR1 LGHDT, CDR2 YNNKEL (reference sequence). With 4 bases removed from V and 1 base from J, the gap between germline ends came to 17 bases. This CDR3 has 17 amino acids.

A few counts support this clonotype. The chain recombines TRBV4-1 with TRBJ1-2, with 7 bases that match TRBD1. The germline V gene has CDR1 MGHRA and CDR2 YSYEKL. The CDR3 totals 16 residues. The J segment lost 2 bases and the V segment lost 4 bases, leaving 10 bases of the junction unmatched. The CDR3 DNA is TGCGCCAGCAGCCCGGGACAGAGCCCTCTAAACTATGGCTACACCTTC. This sequence encodes CASSPGQSPLNYGYTF.

In its sample, this clonotype was seen many times. The chain's CDR3 is CASSQGLAGVEQYF. The CDR3 DNA reads as TGTGCCAGCTCACAGGGACTAGCGGGAGTCGAGCAGTACTTC. V gene TRBV18 combines with J gene TRBJ2-7; 14 positions agree with TRBD2. This CDR3 is built from 14 residues. Germline assignment: CDR1 KGHSH and CDR2 LQKENI. V shed 4 bases and J 6 bases; nucleotides not matched to a gene: 2.

The CDR3 protein is CASSLWTRKNIQYF. DNA for the CDR3: TGTGCCAGCAGTTTGTGGACTAGAAAAAACATTCAGTACTTC. The chain links TRBV12-3 or TRBV12-4 to TRBJ2-4, with 7 bases identical to TRBD2. Unmatched junction bases numbered 3, after V lost 3 bases and J lost 4 bases. The CDR3 covers 14 residues.

This clonotype was picked up a small number of times. This chain uses TRBV20-1 with TRBJ2-5; no reliable D call. Trimming took off 3 bases at V and 0 bases at J, with 5 bases between the two ends. The CDR3 consists of 12 residues. The V gene's germline CDR1 is DFQATT and CDR2 SNEGSKA (reference sequence). Here the CDR3 DNA reads TGCAGTGCTAGTATTTACCAAGAGACCCAGTACTTC. Amino acids: CSASIYQETQYF.

This clonotype has ten or more counts. The rearrangement joins TRBV10-3 to TRBJ2-5; 7 bases match TRBD1. J gave up 3 bases and V 10 bases, and 5 bases lay outside the gene matches. Germline V gives CDR1 ENHRY, CDR2 SYGVKD. The CDR3 has 12 residues. CDR3 bases: TGTGCCACTGGGACAGACGAAGAGACCCAGTACTTC. This translates into CATGTDEETQYF.

This clonotype was seen ten or more times. The chain couples TRBV24-1 to TRBJ2-3; 9 bases are shared with TRBD1. This CDR3 region has 15 residues. The germline V gene encodes CDR1 KGHDR and CDR2 SFDVKD. With 3 bases clipped from V and 6 bases from J, the junction kept 6 bases outside the gene matches. The CDR3 reads CATSDPGTGTDTQYF. DNA for the CDR3: TGTGCCACCAGTGATCCCGGGACAGGGACGGATACGCAGTATTTT.

This clonotype was observed a handful of times. This chain joins TRBV3-1 and TRBJ2-5, with D perhaps TRBD1 (6 bases). Trimming shortened V by 2 bases and J by 9 bases, and 16 bases separated the two germline ends. The germline V gene has CDR1 LGHDT and CDR2 YNNKEL (reference sequence). CDR3 length: 14 amino acids. CDR3 nucleotides: TGTGCCAGCAGCCAATTCGGACAGCCAGCGGCCCAGTACTTC. It specifies CASSQFGQPAAQYF.

This clonotype was picked up a small number of times. The rearrangement uses TRBV15 and TRBJ2-1; 7 positions match TRBD2. After removal of 8 bases from V and 8 bases from J, the junction contained 15 bases not matched to a gene. The germline gives CDR1 LNHNV, CDR2 YYDKDF (reference sequence). The CDR3 contains 15 residues. DNA of the CDR3: TGTGCCACCTTAACTAGGACTAGGAACAGGTATGAGCAGTTCTTC. Encoded protein: CATLTRTRNRYEQFF. Looking up the rest from reference TRBV15 and TRBJ2-1 gives the full variable domain: DAMVIQNPRYQVTQFGKPVTLSCSQTLNHNVMYWYQQKSSQAPKLLFHYYDKDFNNEADTPDNFQSRRPNTSFCFLDIRSPGLGDTAMYLCATLTRTRNRYEQFFGPGTRLTVL.

CDR3 nucleotides: TGCGCCAGCAGCTTGGTACAGGGGGGAGCCTACAATGAGCAGTTCTTC. It encodes CASSLVQGGAYNEQFF. The genes are TRBV5-1 and TRBJ2-1, with 8 bases aligning to TRBD1. This CDR3 has 16 amino acids. V shed 0 bases and J 2 bases; nucleotides not matched to a gene: 4. Germline V gene data show CDR1 as SGHRS and CDR2 as YFSETQ.

The chain joins TRBV27 to TRBJ2-6; D is uncertain. CDR3 length equals 12 residues. CDR1 MNHEY and CDR2 SMNVEV come from the germline V gene (reference sequence). CDR3 nucleotides: TGTGGTTCCGGATCTGGGGCCAACGTCCTGACTTTC. It encodes CGSGSGANVLTF.